Following are 14 T cell receptor beta chains from one sample sequenced in a study of cytomegalovirus exposure and HLA in healthy donors (dated by TCRdb to 2016 to 2017). The library was prepared using the immunoSEQ multiplex PCR assay. For the multiplex PCR, a mixture combining 60 forward primers for TCR Vbeta segments and 13 reverse primers for TCR Jbeta segments was used. Sourced from immuneACCESS, this table was stored by TCRdb with only in-frame sequences that have V and J called. A share of the clones is absent; for the studies checked, an unresolved V gene accounts for under half, and the remainder has no known explanation. The sample table contains 150,000 to 200,000 clones; only one count was recorded for roughly 73% of them. Approximately 1.8% of the sample belongs to the ten largest clones. What was sequenced was PBMCs. These receptors were collected from a woman in her twenties or thirties in good health and CMV-seronegative.

The V gene is TRBV2, the J gene TRBJ2-7; 8 bases fit TRBD2. Germline V gene lookup returns CDR1 SNHLY and CDR2 FYNNEI. This CDR3 region has 14 residues. V trimming: 6 bases; J trimming: 5 bases; junction bases outside the gene matches: 9. CDR3 protein: CASRAGTRPHEQYF. DNA of the CDR3: TGTGCCAGCAGGGCCGGGACTAGGCCCCACGAGCAGTACTTC.

The J gene is TRBJ1-2, the V gene TRBV9; 7 nucleotides line up with TRBD1. Germline V gives CDR1 SGDLS, CDR2 YYNGEE. Unmatched junction bases numbered 0, after V lost 5 bases and J lost 2 bases. The CDR3 runs to 12 residues. Written as DNA, the CDR3 is TGTGCCAGCAGGGACAGGAACTATGGCTACACCTTC. Encoded protein: CASRDRNYGYTF.

The chain uses TRBV5-4 and TRBJ2-5, with 7 bases aligning to TRBD2. The CDR3 is made up of 16 amino acids. V was pared by 3 bases and J by 2 bases, with 10 bases of the junction left unmatched. Looked up from germline, CDR1 is SGHNT and CDR2 is YYREEE (reference sequence). CDR3 nucleotides: TGTGCCAGCAGCTCACGAGCGGGGCGCCTTCAAGAGACCCAGTACTTC. It yields the protein CASSSRAGRLQETQYF. The entire variable domain, with the rest obtained from reference TRBV5-4 and TRBJ2-5, is as follows: ETGVTQSPTHLIKTRGQQVTLRCSSQSGHNTVSWYQQALGQGPQFIFQYYREEENGRGNFPPRFSGLQFPNYSSELNVNALELDDSALYLCASSSRAGRLQETQYFGPGTRLLVL.

The rearrangement joins TRBV5-1 to TRBJ1-6, with D perhaps TRBD1 (6 bases). The CDR3 is made up of 16 amino acids. Germline V gives CDR1 SGHRS, CDR2 YFSETQ. Trimming left V 4 bases short and J 2 bases short, with 13 bases between. CDR3 residues: CASSATGRPYNSPLHF. The DNA for the CDR3 is TGCGCCAGCAGCGCCACAGGGAGACCCTATAATTCACCCCTCCACTTT.

This clone has more than one count but fewer than ten. The chain links TRBV4-2 to TRBJ2-1, with D possibly being TRBD2 (5 bases). Germline CDR1 reads LGHNA; CDR2 reads YNFKEQ. Trimming cost V 0 bases and J 2 bases, with 14 bases left between them. This CDR3 region has 17 residues. The CDR3 bases are TGTGCCAGCAGCCAAGATTCATCCGGGAATCCCTACAATGAGCAGTTCTTC. Its translation is CASSQDSSGNPYNEQFF.

The chain joins TRBV4-1 to TRBJ2-2; no clear D gene. This CDR3 has 14 amino acids. Germline V lookup: CDR1 MGHRA, CDR2 YSYEKL. Trimming removed 1 base at V and 1 base at J, with 4 bases between. CDR3 in DNA: TGCGCCAGCAGCCAAGGGCTGAACACCGGGGAGCTGTTTTTT. The encoded protein is CASSQGLNTGELFF.

The chain is built from TRBV5-1 and TRBJ2-1; the match to TRBD1 covers 8 bases. Losses at the gene ends were 0 bases for V and 0 bases for J; bases not matched to a gene: 5. The CDR3 is 17 amino acids. From germline, CDR1 is SGHRS and CDR2 YFSETQ. The CDR3 DNA sequence: TGCGCCAGCAGCTTGGCCTCGGGACAGGTCTCCTACAATGAGCAGTTCTTC. Its protein is CASSLASGQVSYNEQFF.

V and J are TRBV7-6 and TRBJ1-6; TRBD1 agrees at 10 bases. The CDR3 contains 17 residues. The germline gives CDR1 SGHVS, CDR2 FNYEAQ. The J segment lost 6 bases and the V segment lost 5 bases, leaving 10 bases of the junction unmatched. The CDR3 is CASSVTGTGDFNSPLHF. For the CDR3, the DNA is TGTGCCAGCAGCGTCACCGGGACAGGGGACTTTAATTCACCCCTCCACTTT.

This clone was seen more than once but under ten times. The chain recombines TRBV7-9 with TRBJ1-5; D is unclear. V was pared by 1 base and J by 3 bases, with 10 bases between. CDR3 length: 15 residues. CDR1 and CDR2 from the germline V gene are SEHNR and FQNEAQ (reference sequence). The CDR3 region is CASSLGSGVNQPQHF. CDR3 sequence (DNA): TGTGCCAGCAGCTTAGGTTCAGGCGTCAATCAGCCCCAGCATTTT.

V is TRBV4-3 and J is TRBJ1-2; 8 positions match TRBD1. CDR1 is LGHNA and CDR2 is YSLEER in the germline V gene. With 0 bases clipped from V and 8 bases from J, the junction kept 8 bases outside the gene matches. The CDR3 extends over 15 amino acids. The CDR3 sequence: CASSQDIGQGAGYTF. The CDR3 region has the DNA TGCGCCAGCAGCCAAGATATCGGGCAGGGGGCCGGCTACACCTTC.

The V gene is TRBV18, the J gene TRBJ2-1, with TRBD2 identical over 7 bases. The CDR3 is made up of 13 amino acids. V shed 6 bases, J shed 3 bases, and the junction held 2 bases outside the gene matches. Looked up from germline, CDR1 is KGHSH and CDR2 is LQKENI. This CDR3 reads CASSRGGYNEQFF. DNA for the CDR3: TGTGCCAGCTCTCGCGGGGGCTACAATGAGCAGTTCTTC. Full variable domain (outside the CDR3, taken from reference TRBV18 and TRBJ2-1): NAGVMQNPRHLVRRRGQEARLRCSPMKGHSHVYWYRQLPEEGLKFMVYLQKENIIDESGMPKERFSAEFPKEGPSILRIQQVVRGDSAAYFCASSRGGYNEQFFGPGTRLTVL.

The V gene is TRBV7-2, the J gene TRBJ1-1, with D possibly matching TRBD1 (6 bases). Germline lookup yields CDR1 SGHTA and CDR2 FQGNSA. This CDR3 has 18 residues. Trimming took 6 bases from V and 0 from J, leaving 23 bases between them. The CDR3 here is CASSPNLDRPPMNTEAFF. The CDR3 bases are TGTGCCAGCAGTCCCAACCTCGACAGGCCCCCGATGAACACTGAAGCTTTCTTT.

V usage is TRBV5-1 and J usage is TRBJ1-3, with TRBD1 matching over 8 bases. The germline V gene has CDR1 SGHRS and CDR2 YFSETQ. This CDR3 has 14 residues. With 4 bases clipped from V and 7 bases from J, the junction kept 7 bases outside the gene matches. The DNA of the CDR3 is TGCGCCAGCAGCCCAGGACAGGGTTGGAACACCATATATTTT. This gives the protein CASSPGQGWNTIYF. Full variable domain (rest looked up from reference TRBV5-1 and TRBJ1-3): KAGVTQTPRYLIKTRGQQVTLSCSPISGHRSVSWYQQTPGQGLQFLFEYFSETQRNKGNFPGRFSGRQFSNSRSEMNVSTLELGDSALYLCASSPGQGWNTIYFGEGSWLTVV.

The chain uses TRBV27 and TRBJ2-1, with TRBD2 as a possible D gene (5 bases). The ends were cut back, 6 bases at V and 0 bases at J, with 12 bases in the middle. This CDR3 spans 15 amino acids. Per the germline V gene, CDR1 is MNHEY and CDR2 is SMNVEV (reference sequence). The CDR3 spells CASRSGLSSYNEQFF. In nucleotides, the CDR3 is TGTGCCAGCAGGAGCGGTTTGAGCTCCTACAATGAGCAGTTCTTC.